The 15 T cell receptor beta chains below come from one sample, sequenced in a study of shared clonotypes between healthy human individuals. Clones were read by immunoSEQ multiplex PCR, and TCRdb kept only the in-frame ones, dropping some. The sample records some 700,000 clones, 80% to 95% being singletons. Input material: memory CD8+ T cells from PBMCs. Regarding subset: CD45RO+ cells pooled with CCR7-negative TemRA cells. Receptor source: a man in his late teens or twenties in good health. Some clones in this sample may be carry-over from other donors' samples.

The chain joins TRBV4-3 to TRBJ1-2, with unresolved D. Germline CDR1 is LGHNA and CDR2 is YSLEER. CDR3 length equals 15 residues. The germline V and J ends were trimmed by 2 bases and 4 bases, with 14 bases remaining between them. The CDR3 DNA reads TGCGCCAGCAGCCAAACGCGGGGAGCTGCCTATGGCTACACCTTC. It encodes CASSQTRGAAYGYTF.

The gene calls are TRBV5-1 and TRBJ1-1; 9 nucleotides align to TRBD1. The ends lost 7 bases at V and 5 bases at J; junction bases unmatched: 6. The CDR3 is made up of 13 amino acids. The germline V gene encodes CDR1 SGHRS and CDR2 YFSETQ. The CDR3: CASWGTGLTEAFF. The CDR3, as DNA: TGCGCCAGCTGGGGGACAGGGTTGACTGAAGCTTTCTTT. Full variable domain (missing parts from reference TRBV5-1 and TRBJ1-1): KAGVTQTPRYLIKTRGQQVTLSCSPISGHRSVSWYQQTPGQGLQFLFEYFSETQRNKGNFPGRFSGRQFSNSRSEMNVSTLELGDSALYLCASWGTGLTEAFFGQGTRLTVV.

The chain has TRBV7-9 and TRBJ2-5; D tentatively fits TRBD1 or TRBD2 (5 bases each). CDR1 is SEHNR, CDR2 FQNEAQ, per germline (reference sequence). The CDR3 has 14 residues. Trimming took off 5 bases at V and 3 bases at J, with 13 bases between the two ends. The CDR3 sequence: CASSPPGREETQYF. The DNA for the CDR3 is TGTGCCAGCAGCCCGCCGGGACGCGAAGAGACCCAGTACTTC.

The chain carries TRBV10-3 and TRBJ2-1; D remains unclear. V lost 3 bases, J lost 0 bases, and 9 bases lay in between. The CDR3 runs 15 residues. The germline CDR1 and CDR2 sequences are ENHRY and SYGVKD. The CDR3: CAISDRAYSYNEQFF. The CDR3 coding sequence is TGTGCCATCAGTGATCGTGCATACTCCTACAATGAGCAGTTCTTC.

The chain combines TRBV9 with TRBJ1-4, with D possibly TRBD1 on 6 matching bases. The ends were cut back, 0 bases at V and 4 bases at J, with 10 bases in the middle. The CDR3 is 15 residues long. Germline V gene sequence: CDR1 SGDLS, CDR2 YYNGEE. In nucleotides, the CDR3 is TGTGCCAGCAGCGTAGCGGGGGCAGGTAATGAAAAACTGTTTTTT. Translation: CASSVAGAGNEKLFF.

The chain joins TRBV28 to TRBJ2-7; no clear D gene. The CDR3 has 14 amino acids. V lost 5 bases to trimming and J lost 1 base, with 12 bases between them. The germline gives CDR1 MDHEN, CDR2 SYDVKM. This chain's CDR3 is CASSPNTGSYEQYF. DNA for the CDR3: TGTGCCAGCAGTCCTAATACGGGTTCCTACGAGCAGTACTTC.

The chain combines TRBV4-1 with TRBJ1-6; D perhaps matches TRBD1 (6 bases). The V gene lost 0 bases and the J gene lost 0 bases, with 15 bases spanning the gap. Germline V gene sequence: CDR1 MGHRA, CDR2 YSYEKL. This CDR3 comprises 19 residues. This chain's CDR3 is CASSQEGGTASSYNSPLHF. The CDR3 DNA reads TGCGCCAGCAGCCAAGAAGGGGGAACGGCTAGCTCCTATAATTCACCCCTCCACTTT.

CDR3 residues: CASSRTGAPEEGEQYF. The CDR3 region has the DNA TGTGCCAGCAGCAGGACAGGGGCCCCCGAGGAGGGCGAGCAGTACTTC. V gene TRBV7-9 combines with J gene TRBJ2-7; 9 bases are a match to TRBD1. The V and J ends lost 5 bases and 6 bases, in that order; junction bases with no gene match: 14. The CDR3 runs 16 residues. Germline V gives CDR1 SEHNR, CDR2 FQNEAQ (reference sequence). The full variable domain, its missing parts supplied by reference TRBV7-9 and TRBJ2-7, is DTGVSQNPRHKITKRGQNVTFRCDPISEHNRLYWYRQTLGQGPEFLTYFQNEAQLEKSRLLSDRFSAERPKGSFSTLEIQRTEQGDSAMYLCASSRTGAPEEGEQYFGPGTRLTVT.

About this clone: The sample contains more than one DNA sequence encoding this CDR3. This chain uses TRBV19 with TRBJ1-1, with D uncertain. This CDR3 region has 12 residues. CDR1 is LNHDA and CDR2 is SQIVND in the germline V gene (reference sequence). V was trimmed by 1 base and J by 5 bases, leaving 5 bases between them. CDR3 amino acids: CASSIGVTEAFF. DNA of the CDR3: TGTGCCAGTAGTATAGGAGTTACTGAAGCTTTCTTT.

The chain carries TRBV28 and TRBJ1-1; TRBD1 is a possible D gene (6 bases). Trimming shortened V by 7 bases and J by 0 bases, and 18 bases separated the two germline ends. The CDR3 runs 16 residues. Per the germline V gene, CDR1 is MDHEN and CDR2 is SYDVKM. The CDR3 DNA sequence: TGTGCCAGCACCCAGAGGGGGGGCGTCTTGAACACTGAAGCTTTCTTT. This gives the protein CASTQRGGVLNTEAFF.

The chain carries TRBV27 and TRBJ1-2; D is perhaps TRBD1 (6 bases). V was clipped by 2 bases and J by 0 bases, with 10 bases between them. Germline V gene lookup returns CDR1 MNHEY and CDR2 SMNVEV (reference sequence). The length of the CDR3 is 15 residues. This chain's CDR3 is CASSLGGRPNYGYTF. CDR3 DNA sequence: TGTGCCAGCAGTTTAGGGGGGCGGCCTAACTATGGCTACACCTTC.

In this sample, this clone turned up once. The chain is built from TRBV7-9 and TRBJ2-7; D gene uncertain. Per germline, CDR1 SEHNR and CDR2 FQNEAQ (reference sequence). The CDR3 totals 14 residues. The V gene lost 5 bases and the J gene lost 4 bases, with 15 bases spanning the gap. CDR3 protein: CASSPPQERYEQYF. CDR3 in DNA: TGTGCCAGCAGCCCCCCTCAGGAGAGATACGAGCAGTACTTC.

V is TRBV27 and J is TRBJ1-1; D is undetermined. Germline values: CDR1 MNHEY, CDR2 SMNVEV (reference sequence). The CDR3 loop spans 14 amino acids. Trimming cost V 3 bases and J 0 bases, with 8 bases left between them. Here the CDR3 reads CASSLDPLNTEAFF. The CDR3 DNA reads TGTGCCAGCAGTTTGGACCCTCTGAACACTGAAGCTTTCTTT.

This clone was observed a single time. The chain couples TRBV9 to TRBJ2-7; D possibly corresponds to TRBD1 (5 bases). Germline CDR1 reads SGDLS; CDR2 reads YYNGEE. The germline V and J ends were trimmed by 0 bases and 6 bases, with 13 bases remaining between them. The CDR3 contains 14 residues. This CDR3 is CASSVDRGSSEQYF. CDR3 in DNA: TGTGCCAGCAGCGTAGATAGGGGTTCATCCGAGCAGTACTTC. Full variable domain (missing parts from reference TRBV9 and TRBJ2-7): DSGVTQTPKHLITATGQRVTLRCSPRSGDLSVYWYQQSLDQGLQFLIQYYNGEERAKGNILERFSAQQFPDLHSELNLSSLELGDSALYFCASSVDRGSSEQYFGPGTRLTVT.

V is TRBV4-3 and J is TRBJ1-2, with D tentatively TRBD1 (6 bases). CDR1 is LGHNA and CDR2 is YSLEER in the germline V gene. V was shortened by 3 bases and J by 4 bases, with 21 bases between the two germline ends. This CDR3 spans 17 amino acids. The CDR3 reads CASSHQGRDTFIYGYTF. The CDR3 DNA follows: TGCGCCAGCAGCCACCAGGGACGGGACACCTTTATCTATGGCTACACCTTC.